This TCR beta chain was identified during a study of T cell repertoires in cytomegalovirus infection (dated by TCRdb to the late 2010s). For the study in its entirety: Because public TCR beta signatures pointed to carriage of CMV infection together with the matching HLA type, the HLA type of each donor mattered for the analysis.

Findings and caveats that apply to the study as a whole: Carriers of CMV infection plus the relevant HLA type were discriminated by the cumulative frequency of public TCR beta family members in the study cohort and in an independent approximately 340-donor cohort. The ex vivo response was dominated by HLA-C-restricted CMV-specific TCR beta clonotypes, and the single most frequent clonotype in two of eight donors was supplied by these HLA-C-restricted clonotypes.

The instrument was an Illumina HiSeq 1500. Using fastp at Q25 and MiXCR, TCRdb reprocessed the public reads and kept productive beta chains. Identical CDR3 proteins give one entry, which carries the most common genes and DNA. The sample yields 100,000 to 150,000 distinct CDR3 sequences; 8% to 9% were counted once. The ten largest clones capture over 9.5% of the sample. Taken from cysteine to phenylalanine, the CDR3 has 13 residues. Only the CDR3 DNA is retained, 39 bases long and in frame from the first base. As encoded in the germline V gene (reference sequence), CDR1 is DFQATT while CDR2 is SNEGSKA. Trimming removed 3 bases from V and 6 bases from J; the gene matches leave 6 bases unexplained. Turning to this clonotype: Its antigen remains undetermined. Per-base qualities were not stored, and no clone one base away is much larger.

Sequenced: PBMCs. This sequence uses TRBV20-1 and TRBJ1-2, with 8 bases matching TRBD1. This TCR came from a human donor in good health (CMV status not recorded). Some clones in this sample may be carry-over from other donors' samples. The DNA sequence is as follows: TGCAGTGCTAGTGTCAGGGGGCGAAATGGCTACACCTTC. It specifies CSASVRGRNGYTF.